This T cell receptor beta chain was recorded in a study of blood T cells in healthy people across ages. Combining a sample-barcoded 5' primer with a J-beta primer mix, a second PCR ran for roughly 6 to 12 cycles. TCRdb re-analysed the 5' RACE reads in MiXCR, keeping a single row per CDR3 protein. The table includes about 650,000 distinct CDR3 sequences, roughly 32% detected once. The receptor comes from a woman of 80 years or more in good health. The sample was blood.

The CDR3 region has the DNA TGCAGTGCGCAGACTAGCGGGGGCCAAGAGACCCAGTACTTC. It translates to CSAQTSGGQETQYF. The chain combines TRBV20-1 with TRBJ2-7, with 12 bases identical to TRBD2. Near its end, the DNA agrees better with TRBJ2-5, so the J call may be wrong. The CDR3 extends over 14 amino acids. Germline CDR1 and CDR2: DFQATT and SNEGSKA (reference sequence).